One and the same sample provided the 32 T cell receptor beta chains below, sequenced in a study of T cells in women clearing cervical HPV infection. Libraries were prepared by immunoSEQ multiplex PCR; TCRdb keeps only in-frame clonotypes and omits some of them. Here the sample table reports tens of thousands of clones. Sequenced: blood buffy coat. Source of these receptors: a woman aged 18 to 69 with a cervical HPV16 infection that either progressed to CIN3+ or cleared (not recorded which).

For this clone: The missing CDR3 end, 3 residues past where the read stops, is filled in from the germline J gene. J is TRBJ1-2 and V is TRBV20-1; a possible D gene is TRBD1 (5 bases). V dropped 0 bases and J dropped 4 bases, with 9 bases sitting between them. The CDR3 is 13 residues long. The germline CDR1 and CDR2 sequences are DFQATT and SNEGSKA (reference sequence). The CDR3 bases that were read are TGCAGTGCTAGAGATACGGGGGGCTATGGC. Its protein product is CSARDTGGYG. The CDR3 as a whole reads CSARDTGGYGYTF.

Points on this clone: The read terminates 3 residues before the CDR3 end, so the remaining end is supplied by the germline J gene. The rearrangement joins TRBV14 to TRBJ2-2; 13 bases match TRBD2. With V trimmed by 4 bases and J by 1 base, 6 bases remained unmatched. Germline assignment: CDR1 SGHDN and CDR2 FVKESK. The CDR3 runs to 18 residues. CDR3: CASSPDRLAGGNTGELFF. Incomplete CDR3 DNA: TGTGCCAGCAGCCCCGACCGACTAGCGGGGGGGAACACCGGGGAG.

For this clone: The read terminates 3 residues ahead of where the CDR3 ends, so the germline J gene completes it. V gene TRBV20-1 combines with J gene TRBJ2-1, with 11 bases identical to TRBD2. The V segment lost 6 bases and the J segment 5 bases; nucleotides outside the gene matches: 6. The length of the CDR3 is 14 residues. From germline, CDR1 is DFQATT and CDR2 SNEGSKA (reference sequence). The CDR3: CSARRGLADNEQFF. Incomplete CDR3 DNA: TGCAGTGCGAGAAGGGGACTAGCGGACAATGAG.

Turning to this clone: The CDR3 end is not reached by the read, which stops 3 residues before it; the germline J gene fills it in. This rearrangement joins TRBV19 to TRBJ2-3; the D gene is possibly TRBD2 (5 bases). This CDR3 is 15 amino acids long. Per the germline V gene, CDR1 is LNHDA and CDR2 is SQIVND (reference sequence). Incomplete CDR3 DNA: TGTGCCAGTAGTGCCTTTCGGGGAGACAATCAGCCG. Amino acids: CASSAFRGDNQP. The full CDR3 protein reads CASSAFRGDNQPQYF.

Points on this clone: The CDR3 end lies 3 residues beyond the end of the read and is filled in from the germline J gene. The chain has TRBV2 and TRBJ1-3; unclear D gene. The CDR3 runs 11 residues. CDR1 is SNHLY, CDR2 FYNNEI, per germline. The CDR3 sequence: CASSVELSIYF. The DNA read from the CDR3 is TGTGCCAGCAGTGTTGAACTTTCC.

On this clone: Sequencing ends 3 residues short of the CDR3 end; the germline J gene provides the rest. The V gene is TRBV30, the J gene TRBJ1-2; 7 bases map to TRBD1. Germline loops: CDR1 GTSNPN, CDR2 SVGIG (reference sequence). The CDR3 runs 13 residues. V was clipped by 3 bases and J by 3 bases; unmatched bases: 4. The sequenced part of the CDR3 DNA is TGTGCCTGGAGGGACAGGTTAGACTATGGC. This encodes CAWRDRLDYG. The entire CDR3 sequence reads CAWRDRLDYGYTF.

As regards this clone: The read falls 3 residues short of the CDR3 end, and the missing part is taken from the germline J gene. J is TRBJ2-2 and V is TRBV5-1; 9 bases are shared with TRBD1. V was clipped by 7 bases and J by 5 bases; unmatched bases: 12. The CDR3 totals 16 residues. Per the germline V gene, CDR1 is SGHRS and CDR2 is YFSETQ. CDR3 DNA, as far as it was read: TGCGCCAGCGCCCGGGACAGGGCTAGAAATACCGGGGAG. Residues: CASARDRARNTGE. The full CDR3 sequence reads CASARDRARNTGELFF.

Concerning this clone: The observed sequence ends 3 residues before the CDR3 terminus, with the missing tail filled in from the germline J gene. This sequence joins TRBV11-2 and TRBJ2-7, with TRBD2 identical over 7 bases. CDR1 SGHAT and CDR2 FQNNGV come from the germline V gene. V lost 4 bases, J lost 0 bases, and 6 bases stayed unmatched. The CDR3 is made up of 15 amino acids. CDR3 DNA, as far as it was read: TGTGCCAGCAGCTCTCCGGGGGGAAGCTCCTACGAG. The encoded protein is CASSSPGGSSYE. The entire CDR3 protein reads CASSSPGGSSYEQYF.

As to this clone: The sequence runs out 3 residues before the end of the CDR3; the remainder is reconstructed from the germline J gene. This chain uses TRBV11-2 with TRBJ1-1; perhaps TRBD1 as D (6 bases). Germline-derived CDR1 and CDR2 are SGHAT and FQNNGV. This CDR3 contains 12 residues. Trimming cost V 5 bases and J 4 bases, with 8 bases left between them. The CDR3 here is CASSNRVTEAFF. The sequenced CDR3 bases are TGTGCCAGCAGCAACAGGGTCACTGAA. The full variable domain, rest sourced from reference TRBV11-2 and TRBJ1-1, is EAGVAQSPRYKIIEKRQSVAFWCNPISGHATLYWYQQILGQGPKLLIQFQNNGVVDDSQLPKDRFSAERLKGVDSTLKIQPAKLEDSAVYLCASSNRVTEAFFGQGTRLTVV.

As concerns this clone: The DNA ends 3 residues before the CDR3 does, and the rest of the CDR3 is filled in from the germline J gene. The chain recombines TRBV6-1 with TRBJ2-3; the D is unclear. The CDR3 covers 15 residues. Looked up from germline, CDR1 is MNHNS and CDR2 is SASEGT. The germline V and J ends were trimmed by 0 bases and 6 bases, with 13 bases remaining between them. Here the CDR3 reads CASSEAVPGLDTQYF. Incomplete CDR3 DNA: TGTGCCAGCAGTGAAGCTGTCCCCGGTTTGGATACG.

In regard to this clone: The read halts 3 residues ahead of the CDR3 end, with the missing end drawn from the germline J gene. The rearrangement joins TRBV19 to TRBJ2-2; TRBD2 aligns across 12 bases. V lost 4 bases to trimming and J lost 6 bases; unmatched junction nucleotides: 3. The CDR3 consists of 15 residues. CDR1 LNHDA and CDR2 SQIVND come from the germline V gene (reference sequence). The CDR3 sequence: CASSTSGRGAGELFF. The part of the CDR3 DNA that was read is TGTGCCAGTAGTACTAGCGGGAGGGGTGCCGGGGAG.

This clone ranks as medium-sized in terms of frequency. The CDR3 goes on 3 residues after the read ends, and that part is filled in from the germline J gene. The V gene is TRBV7-8, the J gene TRBJ2-5; 7 bases are a match to TRBD2. The length of the CDR3 is 15 residues. V was pared by 5 bases and J by 2 bases, with 8 bases of the junction left unmatched. CDR1 SGHVS and CDR2 FQNEAQ come from the germline V gene. The CDR3 sequence is CASSPLLAEQETQYF. CDR3 DNA (partial): TGTGCCAGCAGCCCCCTCCTAGCGGAACAAGAGACC. Full variable domain (missing parts from reference TRBV7-8 and TRBJ2-5): GAGVSQSPRYKVAKRGQDVALRCDPISGHVSLFWYQQALGQGPEFLTYFQNEAQLDKSGLPSDRFFAERPEGSVSTLKIQRTQQEDSAVYLCASSPLLAEQETQYFGPGTRLLVL.

As regards this clone: One end of the junction fails to match germline, which may point to a read error. The read ends 3 residues early relative to the CDR3; the germline J gene fills the gap. The chain is built from TRBV7-7 and TRBJ2-1; the D gene is possibly TRBD2 (6 bases). This CDR3 has 15 amino acids. Germline assignment: CDR1 SSHAT and CDR2 FNYEAQ (reference sequence). The CDR3: CASSLAAGSYNEQFF. CDR3 bases read: TGTGCTAGCAGCTTAGCGGCGGGATCCTACAATGAG. The variable domain in full, with the rest retrieved from reference TRBV7-7 and TRBJ2-1, is GAGVSQSPRYKVTKRGQDVTLRCDPISSHATLYWYQQALGQGPEFLTYFNYEAQPDKSGLPSDRFSAERPEGSISTLTIQRTEQRDSAMYRCASSLAAGSYNEQFFGPGTRLTVL.

For this clone: Read data end 3 residues before the CDR3 end; the end is taken from the germline J gene. V usage is TRBV5-1 and J usage is TRBJ2-1, with 9 bases matching TRBD2. This CDR3 region has 16 residues. V lost 4 bases to trimming and J lost 4 bases; unmatched junction nucleotides: 9. From germline, CDR1 is SGHRS and CDR2 YFSETQ. CDR3 DNA, as far as it was read: TGCGCCAGCAGCCTCGGTAGCGGGAGAGCTTACAATGAG. This sequence encodes CASSLGSGRAYNE. The entire CDR3 protein reads CASSLGSGRAYNEQFF.

The sequenced part of the CDR3 DNA is TGTGCCAGCAGCGCCCCGGGACAGGGTAGGGAAAAA. This sequence encodes CASSAPGQGREK. The full CDR3 protein reads CASSAPGQGREKLFF. The V call is TRBV7-2, the J call TRBJ1-4; 9 bases are shared with TRBD1. From the germline J gene comes the end of the CDR3, since the read stops 3 residues before it. Germline V gene lookup returns CDR1 SGHTA and CDR2 FQGNSA. The CDR3 length is 15 residues. Trimming at V came to 5 bases and at J to 8 bases, leaving 9 bases not matched to a gene.

As for this clone: The read terminates 3 residues ahead of where the CDR3 ends, so the germline J gene completes it. The V gene is TRBV20-1, the J gene TRBJ2-7; 7 nucleotides align to TRBD2. Trimming cost V 6 bases and J 5 bases; bases outside gene matches: 4. Germline V gene sequence: CDR1 DFQATT, CDR2 SNEGSKA (reference sequence). The CDR3 sequence is 11 residues long. The CDR3 sequence: CSAPRGDEQYF. CDR3 DNA, as far as it was read: TGCAGTGCCCCTCGGGGGGACGAG.

A note on this clone: The read ends 3 residues before the CDR3 terminus; that terminus is restored from the germline J gene. V gene TRBV7-9 combines with J gene TRBJ1-5, with 7 nucleotides matching TRBD1. The CDR3 runs to 14 residues. V dropped 3 bases and J dropped 5; count of bases not matched to a gene: 4. Germline CDR1 SEHNR, CDR2 FQNEAQ (reference sequence). CDR3 sequence: CASSFSGGDQPQHF. The sequenced part of the CDR3 DNA is TGTGCCAGCAGCTTTTCAGGGGGAGATCAGCCC.

About this clone itself: Read sequence stops 3 residues before the CDR3 end, and the germline J gene provides the missing end. The chain recombines TRBV7-8 with TRBJ2-1; 7 bases map to TRBD2. CDR1 and CDR2 (germline): SGHVS, FQNEAQ. This CDR3 has 17 amino acids. Trimming took 4 bases from V and 3 from J; bases not matched to a gene: 12. CDR3 DNA (partial): TGTGCCAGCAGCTCCTCCCGGGCGGGAGCCGTCTACAATGAG. This codes for CASSSSRAGAVYNE. The full CDR3 protein reads CASSSSRAGAVYNEQFF.

As to this clone: The read comes to an end 3 residues before the CDR3 does, leaving the germline J gene to fill in the end. The V call is TRBV5-1, the J call TRBJ2-5, with a tentative D call TRBD1 (6 bases). This CDR3 has 14 residues. V gave up 3 bases and J gave up 1 base, with 10 bases separating them. In germline, CDR1 is SGHRS, CDR2 YFSETQ. The part of the CDR3 DNA that was read is TGCGCCAGCAGCTCAGGACAGCTCCAAGAGACC. The encoded protein is CASSSGQLQET. In full, the CDR3 is CASSSGQLQETQYF.

Concerning this clone itself: The read terminates 3 residues ahead of where the CDR3 ends, so the germline J gene completes it. The chain recombines TRBV5-6 with TRBJ1-1; the D is unclear. V lost 0 bases and J 3 bases, leaving 12 bases between the germline ends. The CDR3 loop spans 15 amino acids. Germline-derived CDR1 and CDR2 are SGHDT and YYEEEE. CDR3: CASSLGGVMYTEAFF. Incomplete CDR3 DNA: TGTGCCAGCAGCTTGGGCGGAGTCATGTACACTGAA.

As regards this clone: The junction differs from germline at one of its ends, possibly a read error. The read ends 3 residues early relative to the CDR3; the germline J gene fills the gap. The sample has other DNA sequences that encode this CDR3 too. The chain links TRBV29-1 to TRBJ1-3, with TRBD1 matching 11 bases. The germline CDR1 and CDR2 sequences are SQVTM and ANQGSEA. This CDR3 has 15 amino acids. The sequenced CDR3 bases are TGCAGCGTTGAAGAAGGACAGGGGGCCTTGGACACG. Its translation is CSVEEGQGALDT. The full CDR3 protein reads CSVEEGQGALDTIYF.

As concerns this clone: The read ends 3 residues before the CDR3 terminus; that terminus is restored from the germline J gene. The rearrangement uses TRBV11-2 and TRBJ2-1; no firm D call. CDR3 length: 13 residues. Germline V gene lookup returns CDR1 SGHAT and CDR2 FQNNGV. V was shortened by 5 bases and J by 5 bases, with 10 bases between the two germline ends. The CDR3 bases that were read are TGTGCCAGCAGCGGTACTCTGGACAATGAG. Its protein is CASSGTLDNE. The full CDR3 protein reads CASSGTLDNEQFF.

For this clone: Read sequence stops 3 residues before the CDR3 end, and the germline J gene provides the missing end. The chain uses TRBV7-8 and TRBJ2-7; D is unclear. CDR3 size: 13 residues. The V end lost 0 bases, the J end lost 5 bases, and 8 bases lay between the germline ends. The germline V gene encodes CDR1 SGHVS and CDR2 FQNEAQ. CDR3 bases read: TGTGCCAGCAGCTTAGCGTCAGGCAACGAG. It codes for CASSLASGNE. Given in full, the CDR3 is CASSLASGNEQYF.

A note on this clone: From the germline J gene comes the end of the CDR3, since the read stops 3 residues before it. The gene calls are TRBV7-8 and TRBJ2-7; D not resolved. V lost 5 bases and J 1 base, leaving 12 bases between the germline ends. In germline, CDR1 is SGHVS, CDR2 FQNEAQ. This CDR3 has 14 amino acids. The CDR3 DNA, read in part, is TGTGCCAGCAGCCCGCGATCCAGGTCCTACGAG. Amino acids: CASSPRSRSYE. The CDR3 reads in full as CASSPRSRSYEQYF.

With respect to this clone: The read ends 3 residues shy of where the CDR3 ends; the end is completed using the germline J gene. The rearrangement links TRBV10-2 to TRBJ2-7, with TRBD2 matching 9 bases. This CDR3 has 14 residues. The V and J ends lost 6 bases and 5 bases, in that order; junction bases with no gene match: 8. Germline-derived CDR1 and CDR2 are WSHSY and SAAADI. CDR3 sequence reads: CASSIAGDPHEQYF. Partial CDR3 DNA: TGCGCCAGCAGCATAGCGGGAGATCCCCACGAG.

Remarks on this clone: The CDR3 end falls 3 residues outside the read, so it is completed with the germline J gene. The chain couples TRBV7-9 to TRBJ1-2, with TRBD1 matching over 10 bases. The CDR3 has 15 amino acids. The germline V gene encodes CDR1 SEHNR and CDR2 FQNEAQ (reference sequence). Trimming at V came to 3 bases and at J to 7 bases, leaving 8 bases not matched to a gene. The DNA read from the CDR3 is TGTGCCAGCAGCTTGGTCCGACAGGGGGCGGTTGGC. Protein sequence: CASSLVRQGAVG. The complete CDR3 protein is CASSLVRQGAVGYTF.

For this clone: The CDR3 end lies 3 residues beyond the end of the read and is filled in from the germline J gene. This chain links TRBV5-1 with TRBJ2-3; TRBD2 matches 8 bases. Trimming cost V 1 base and J 2 bases; bases outside gene matches: 3. There are 15 residues in the CDR3. CDR1 SGHRS and CDR2 YFSETQ come from the germline V gene. The CDR3 bases that were read are TGCGCCAGCAGCTTGCACGGGGGGGCCACAGATACG. Translation gives CASSLHGGATDT. The full CDR3 protein is CASSLHGGATDTQYF.

Points on this clone: Read data end 3 residues before the CDR3 end; the end is taken from the germline J gene. This chain connects TRBV12-3 or TRBV12-4 to TRBJ1-6; the D gene is possibly TRBD1 (5 bases). V was clipped by 6 bases and J by 7 bases, with 10 bases between them. CDR3 length equals 13 residues. The CDR3 loop reads CASRRGSNSPLHF. The sequenced part of the CDR3 DNA is TGTGCCAGCAGGCGGGGCTCGAATTCACCC.

Points on this clone: The CDR3 end falls 3 residues outside the read, so it is completed with the germline J gene. This chain links TRBV7-8 with TRBJ1-2; 8 bases match TRBD1. The CDR3 has 14 residues. V shed 3 bases, J shed 1 base, and the junction held 1 base outside the gene matches. Germline V gives CDR1 SGHVS, CDR2 FQNEAQ. The CDR3 DNA, read in part, is TGTGCCAGCAGCTTGACAGGGGTTAACTATGGC. As protein: CASSLTGVNYG. The full CDR3 protein reads CASSLTGVNYGYTF. Looking up the rest from reference TRBV7-8 and TRBJ1-2 gives the full variable domain: GAGVSQSPRYKVAKRGQDVALRCDPISGHVSLFWYQQALGQGPEFLTYFQNEAQLDKSGLPSDRFFAERPEGSVSTLKIQRTQQEDSAVYLCASSLTGVNYGYTFGSGTRLTVV.

A remark on this clone: The observed sequence ends 3 residues before the CDR3 terminus, with the missing tail filled in from the germline J gene. The chain joins TRBV6-1 to TRBJ2-5, with TRBD2 matching 7 bases. CDR3 length: 14 amino acids. CDR1 is MNHNS, CDR2 SASEGT, per germline. With V trimmed by 3 bases and J by 2 bases, 3 bases remained unmatched. CDR3 bases read: TGTGCCAGCAGTGACCTAGCGGCGCAAGAGACC. It codes for CASSDLAAQET. The whole CDR3 reads CASSDLAAQETQYF.

With regard to this clone: With the read ending 3 residues before the CDR3 end, the germline J gene is used to fill in that end. V is TRBV7-3 and J is TRBJ2-1, with 11 bases matching TRBD2. Trimming cost V 3 bases and J 7 bases; bases outside gene matches: 14. Germline assignment: CDR1 SGHTA and CDR2 FQGTGA. CDR3 size: 18 residues. The CDR3 loop reads CASSFASGRLAFENEQFF. The CDR3 bases that were read are TGTGCCAGCAGCTTTGCTAGCGGGAGGCTGGCATTTGAGAATGAG.

In regard to this clone: The read finishes 3 residues shy of the CDR3 end, and the germline J gene is used to complete it. The genes are TRBV11-3 and TRBJ1-4, with 8 bases that match TRBD1. Trimming took 7 bases from V and 3 from J; bases not matched to a gene: 4. CDR3 size: 14 residues. CDR1 SGHNT and CDR2 YENEEA come from the germline V gene. CDR3 protein: CASTSGGPNEKLFF. The sequenced part of the CDR3 DNA is TGTGCCAGCACCTCAGGGGGCCCTAATGAAAAA.